The TCR beta chain under discussion was sequenced for a study of early T cells in non-severe SARS-CoV-2 infection. The overall study: Sequencing of unsorted whole blood was done on bulk RNA, leaving chains unpaired. The study's findings and limits: The VDJdb matching leaned toward anti-spike CD8 responses and overlooked private and CD4 specificities.

Per the germline V gene, CDR1 is SQVTM and CDR2 is ANQGSEA. The CDR3 has 12 amino acids. Trimming stripped 4 bases from V and 4 bases from J, with 10 bases between. There are many counts of this clonotype. Antigen specificity is unknown. Individual cDNA molecules were tagged with unique molecular identifiers. TCRdb re-called the 5' RACE reads with MiXCR, one entry per CDR3 protein. The sample contains tens of thousands of distinct CDR3 sequences, 6% to 7% of which appear only once. The chain employs TRBV29-1 and TRBJ2-5, with TRBD2 as a possible D gene (6 bases). The sequence was collected from an adult who was a healthcare worker with PCR-confirmed SARS-CoV-2 infection or an uninfected control (not recorded which). The specimen sequenced was whole blood. The CDR3 bases are TGCAGCGTTGGGGGAGCGGGAGAGACCCAGTACTTC. Translated: CSVGGAGETQYF.